These T cell receptor beta chains were read from a single sample in a study of blood T cells in healthy people across ages. Using its own MiXCR run on the 5' RACE reads, TCRdb lists one record per CDR3 protein. The sample includes about 1 million distinct CDR3 sequences, 40% to 45% of them seen just once. The sample taken for sequencing was blood. The receptors here all came from a woman aged 60-75 years in good health. The CDR3 runs from the conserved cysteine through the conserved F or W. A D gene is named only where the DNA matches it firmly. Some rows have no size entry. The others give once, few or many, or a class for an expanded clone.

j_call: TRBJ2-7
d_call: NA
clone_size: NA
v_call: TRBV7-9
cdr3_nt: TGTGCCAGCAGCCAAAAAGACAGCGCCTCCTACGAGCAGTACTTC
cdr3_aa: CASSQKDSASYEQYF

j_call: TRBJ2-7
d_call: TRBD2
clone_size: NA
v_call: TRBV3-1
cdr3_nt: TGTGCCAGCAGCCCACATAGCGGGAGGGCCCTCTACGAGCAGTACTTC
cdr3_aa: CASSPHSGRALYEQYF

j_call: TRBJ2-5
d_call: NA
clone_size: few
v_call: TRBV21-1
cdr3_nt: TGTGCCAGCAGCGAAGACCGGGAGAGAAGAAAGACCCAGTACTTC
cdr3_aa: CASSEDRERRKTQYF

j_call: TRBJ2-7
d_call: NA
clone_size: NA
v_call: TRBV6-2/TRBV6-3
cdr3_nt: TGTGCCAGCGCGGGCGGGATGGAGCAGTACTTC
cdr3_aa: CASAGGMEQYF

j_call: TRBJ2-3
d_call: NA
clone_size: few
v_call: TRBV4-1
cdr3_nt: TGCGCCAGCAGCCAAGAAGGAAGTAGCACAGATACGCAGTATTTT
cdr3_aa: CASSQEGSSTDTQYF

j_call: TRBJ2-7
d_call: NA
clone_size: many
v_call: TRBV3-1
cdr3_nt: TGTGCCAGCAGCCAAGGGGCGTCCTACGAGCAGTACTTC
cdr3_aa: CASSQGASYEQYF

j_call: TRBJ2-7
d_call: TRBD1
clone_size: few
v_call: TRBV5-1
cdr3_nt: TGCGCCAGCAGCTTTGACAGGGCGCTCTCCTACGAGCAGTACTTC
cdr3_aa: CASSFDRALSYEQYF

j_call: TRBJ2-5
d_call: NA
clone_size: NA
v_call: TRBV29-1
cdr3_nt: TGCAGCGTTGAAGTATTAGGGGCCTACGGGACCCAGTACTTC
cdr3_aa: CSVEVLGAYGTQYF

j_call: TRBJ1-1
d_call: NA
clone_size: few
v_call: TRBV20-1
cdr3_nt: TGCAGTGCCCCGACGGGGGGCACTGAAGCTTTCTTT
cdr3_aa: CSAPTGGTEAFF

j_call: TRBJ2-7
d_call: NA
clone_size: NA
v_call: TRBV9
cdr3_nt: TGTGCCAGCAGCGCTTACGCCTACGAGCAGTACTTC
cdr3_aa: CASSAYAYEQYF

j_call: TRBJ2-1
d_call: NA
clone_size: few
v_call: TRBV29-1
cdr3_nt: TGCAGCACCGACGGGGGGGACAGACAGTTCTTC
cdr3_aa: CSTDGGDRQFF

j_call: TRBJ2-3
d_call: NA
clone_size: NA
v_call: TRBV15
cdr3_nt: TGTGCCACCAGCAGGAAGGTCCAGAATGCAGATACGCAGTATTTT
cdr3_aa: CATSRKVQNADTQYF

j_call: TRBJ2-4
d_call: NA
clone_size: NA
v_call: TRBV7-2
cdr3_nt: TGTGTCAGCAGCTTAGCGAGCAGGCCCGGGAAGCAGTACTTC
cdr3_aa: CVSSLASRPGKQYF

j_call: TRBJ2-7
d_call: TRBD2
clone_size: NA
v_call: TRBV12-3/TRBV12-4
cdr3_nt: TGTGCCAGCAGTTTAGGAGTACAGCGGGGGGCCTACGAGCAGTACTTC
cdr3_aa: CASSLGVQRGAYEQYF

j_call: TRBJ1-5
d_call: TRBD1
clone_size: NA
v_call: TRBV18
cdr3_nt: TGTGCCAGCTCACTGACCGGGACAGGGAGGGTTCAGCCCCAGCATTTT
cdr3_aa: CASSLTGTGRVQPQHF

j_call: TRBJ2-7
d_call: NA
clone_size: NA
v_call: TRBV6-6
cdr3_nt: TGTGCCAGCAGTTCCACACCCAGGGTTCGGGTGTCCGAGCAGTACTTC
cdr3_aa: CASSSTPRVRVSEQYF

j_call: TRBJ1-4
d_call: NA
clone_size: NA
v_call: TRBV6-5
cdr3_nt: TGTGCCAGCAGTTCCGAAGGGGCTGCGAATGAAAAACTGTTTTTT
cdr3_aa: CASSSEGAANEKLFF

j_call: TRBJ2-3
d_call: NA
clone_size: few
v_call: TRBV20-1
cdr3_nt: TGCAGTGCTAGAGATGTGTTTAGAGGGAGTAAGACAGATACGCAGTATTTT
cdr3_aa: CSARDVFRGSKTDTQYF

j_call: TRBJ1-1
d_call: NA
clone_size: NA
v_call: TRBV25-1
cdr3_nt: TGTGCCAGCAGTAGGGCAGGGTTGGCTGAAGCTTTCTTT
cdr3_aa: CASSRAGLAEAFF

j_call: TRBJ2-7
d_call: NA
clone_size: NA
v_call: TRBV6-5
cdr3_nt: TGTGCCAGCTTGGGGGATGCAAGGGACGAGCAGTACTTC
cdr3_aa: CASLGDARDEQYF

j_call: TRBJ2-1
d_call: TRBD2
clone_size: NA
v_call: TRBV7-9
cdr3_nt: TGTGCCAGCAGCTTTAGCGGGAGAGCGATAGGTGAGCAGTTCTTC
cdr3_aa: CASSFSGRAIGEQFF

j_call: TRBJ1-1
d_call: TRBD1
clone_size: NA
v_call: TRBV12-3/TRBV12-4
cdr3_nt: TGTGCCAGCGGACAGGTGGTTACTGAAGCTTTCTTT
cdr3_aa: CASGQVVTEAFF

j_call: TRBJ2-7
d_call: NA
clone_size: many
v_call: TRBV29-1
cdr3_nt: TGCAGCGTTGTAGAGGGAGTTTACGAGCAGTACTTC
cdr3_aa: CSVVEGVYEQYF

j_call: TRBJ2-7
d_call: TRBD2
clone_size: NA
v_call: TRBV12-5
cdr3_nt: TGTGCTAGTGGTAATAGCGGGAGATGGAGCAATGAGCAGTACTTC
cdr3_aa: CASGNSGRWSNEQYF

j_call: TRBJ2-1
d_call: TRBD2
clone_size: few
v_call: TRBV9
cdr3_nt: TGTGCCAGCAGCGTAGAGTTAGCGGGAGCCCCCTACAATGAGCAGTTCTTC
cdr3_aa: CASSVELAGAPYNEQFF

j_call: TRBJ1-1
d_call: NA
clone_size: NA
v_call: TRBV18
cdr3_nt: TGTGCCAGCTCACCAACGCTTGGGGGAGACTCCACTGAAGCTTTCTTT
cdr3_aa: CASSPTLGGDSTEAFF

j_call: TRBJ2-7
d_call: NA
clone_size: NA
v_call: TRBV12-3/TRBV12-4
cdr3_nt: TGTGCCAGCGCCGTAGGGTGGACCTACGAGCAGTACTTC
cdr3_aa: CASAVGWTYEQYF

j_call: TRBJ2-5
d_call: NA
clone_size: NA
v_call: TRBV28
cdr3_nt: TGTGCCAGCAGTTTTACCCATGAGCAGTACTTC
cdr3_aa: CASSFTHEQYF

j_call: TRBJ2-3
d_call: TRBD2
clone_size: NA
v_call: TRBV20-1
cdr3_nt: TGCAGTGCTAGCTCTGCGGGAGGGCTAAGCACAGATACGCAGTATTTT
cdr3_aa: CSASSAGGLSTDTQYF

j_call: TRBJ1-4
d_call: NA
clone_size: NA
v_call: TRBV6-2/TRBV6-3
cdr3_nt: TGTGCCAGCAGCCGCCCATCATCGGGGAATGAAAAACTGTTTTTT
cdr3_aa: CASSRPSSGNEKLFF

j_call: TRBJ2-7
d_call: NA
clone_size: few
v_call: TRBV28
cdr3_nt: TGTGCCAGCTACGATCAGCGATCCTACGAGCAGTACTTC
cdr3_aa: CASYDQRSYEQYF

j_call: TRBJ2-1
d_call: NA
clone_size: few
v_call: TRBV10-3
cdr3_nt: TGTGCCATCAGTGCCGACGATGAGCAGTTCTTC
cdr3_aa: CAISADDEQFF

j_call: TRBJ2-7
d_call: NA
clone_size: few
v_call: TRBV6-2/TRBV6-3
cdr3_nt: TGTGCCAGCAGTTTTAGGGAAGCCCCCTACGAGCAGTACTTC
cdr3_aa: CASSFREAPYEQYF

j_call: TRBJ2-7
d_call: NA
clone_size: few
v_call: TRBV7-8
cdr3_nt: TGTGCCAGTAAAGCGAGCTACGAGCAGTACTTC
cdr3_aa: CASKASYEQYF

j_call: TRBJ2-1
d_call: TRBD1
clone_size: NA
v_call: TRBV24-1
cdr3_nt: TGTGCCACCAGTCCAGGACAGGGCCACGGTGAGCAGTTCTTC
cdr3_aa: CATSPGQGHGEQFF

j_call: TRBJ1-5
d_call: NA
clone_size: NA
v_call: TRBV28
cdr3_nt: TGTGCCAGCAGTCTCACTCAGGGAAATCAGCCCCAGCATTTT
cdr3_aa: CASSLTQGNQPQHF

j_call: TRBJ2-1
d_call: TRBD1
clone_size: NA
v_call: TRBV27
cdr3_nt: TGTGCCAGCACCCCGCTGGGGACAGGGCGGAATGAGCAGTTCTTC
cdr3_aa: CASTPLGTGRNEQFF

j_call: TRBJ2-1
d_call: NA
clone_size: NA
v_call: TRBV28
cdr3_nt: TGTGCCAGCAGGGCACCCGGCTCCTACAATGAGCAGTTCTTC
cdr3_aa: CASRAPGSYNEQFF

j_call: TRBJ1-2
d_call: TRBD1
clone_size: NA
v_call: TRBV12-3/TRBV12-4
cdr3_nt: TGTGCCAGCAGTTTAGAGCCCAGGGGGGCTGGCTACACCTTC
cdr3_aa: CASSLEPRGAGYTF

j_call: TRBJ1-1
d_call: NA
clone_size: NA
v_call: TRBV2
cdr3_nt: TGTGCCAGCAGGGAAACAGGGCCCGTAGCTTTCTTT
cdr3_aa: CASRETGPVAFF

j_call: TRBJ2-7
d_call: NA
clone_size: NA
v_call: TRBV20-1
cdr3_nt: TGCAGTGCTAGATCGGCGGGAACCCCTTTCTACGAGCAGTACTTC
cdr3_aa: CSARSAGTPFYEQYF